This TCR beta chain derives from a study of T cell responses to AZD1222 COVID-19 vaccine. Study findings and constraints: Only a handful of AZD1222 recipients were seropositive at baseline. Receipt of two AZD1222 doses was followed by a rise in Spike-specific TCR breadth and depth. Clonal diversity may have been underestimated, and the donors were mostly white British, with more females than males.

Details on this clone: Its antigen is as yet unknown.

This CDR3 has 15 amino acids. Germline V gene sequence: CDR1 KGHDR, CDR2 SFDVKD. V was shortened by 3 bases and J by 5 bases, with 15 bases between the two germline ends. The method was immunoSEQ multiplex PCR; TCRdb's version includes in-frame clones alone and lacks a portion of them. The profile covers tens of thousands of clones, with about nine tenths appearing a single time and roughly 18% taken by the ten largest. Pooled in the analysis were second doses at about 4 or about 12 weeks. Sequencing used peripheral blood, obtained 28 days after the second AZD1222 dose. The rearrangement joins TRBV24-1 to TRBJ2-5; possible D gene TRBD2, 5 bases. This TCR came from an adult who received the AZD1222 COVID-19 vaccine. The CDR3 sequence is CATSDRAAGKETQYF. The CDR3 nucleotides read TGTGCCACCAGTGATCGAGCGGCTGGGAAGGAGACCCAGTACTTC.